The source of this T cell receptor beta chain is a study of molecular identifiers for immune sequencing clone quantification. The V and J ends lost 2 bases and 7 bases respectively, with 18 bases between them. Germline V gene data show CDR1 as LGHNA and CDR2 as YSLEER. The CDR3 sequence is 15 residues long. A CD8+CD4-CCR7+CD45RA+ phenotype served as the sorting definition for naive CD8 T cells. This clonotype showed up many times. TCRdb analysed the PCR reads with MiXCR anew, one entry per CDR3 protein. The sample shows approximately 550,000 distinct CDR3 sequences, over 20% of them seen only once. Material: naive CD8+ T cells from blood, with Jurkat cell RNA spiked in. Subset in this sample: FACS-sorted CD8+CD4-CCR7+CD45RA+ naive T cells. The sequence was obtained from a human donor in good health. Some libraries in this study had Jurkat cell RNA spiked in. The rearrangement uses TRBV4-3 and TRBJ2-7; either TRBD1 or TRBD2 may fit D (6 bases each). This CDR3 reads CASSQFLGGTREQYF. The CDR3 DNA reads TGCGCCAGCAGCCAATTCTTAGGGGGGACGCGGGAGCAGTACTTC.